This is a list of T cell receptor beta chains from one sample in a study of T cell responses to AZD1222 COVID-19 vaccine. TCRdb's table, derived via immunoSEQ multiplex PCR, lists solely in-frame clones and lacks some. This sample has 150,000 to 200,000 clones, with roughly 92% found just once. Here the sequenced sample was peripheral blood, taken 28 days after the second AZD1222 dose. These receptors were taken from an adult who received the AZD1222 COVID-19 vaccine. Both conserved end residues are part of each CDR3. D genes are given only for firm matches. Not every row has a clone size; where given, it reads once, few, many or a size class.

>TRBJ1-1|TRBV27|NA|NA
CASSLGINTEAFF
TGTGCCAGCAGTTTAGGGATCAACACTGAAGCTTTCTTT
>TRBJ2-7|TRBV27|NA|few
CASSLSPGSYEQYF
TGTGCCAGCAGTTTATCCCCCGGCTCCTACGAGCAGTACTTC
>TRBJ1-3|TRBV19|TRBD1|NA
CASSDRAGGNTIYF
TGTGCCAGTAGCGACAGGGCAGGAGGAAACACCATATATTTT
>TRBJ2-3|TRBV27|TRBD1|NA
CASSSGQGLDTQYF
TGTGCCAGCAGTTCCGGACAGGGTCTAGATACGCAGTATTTT
>TRBJ1-1|TRBV3-1/TRBV3-2|NA|NA
CASSQVAGMNTEAFF
TGTGCCAGCAGCCAAGTGGCGGGTATGAACACTGAAGCTTTCTTT
>TRBJ2-3|TRBV5-5|NA|NA
CASSARTGDSTDTQYF
TGTGCCAGCAGCGCTAGGACGGGAGATAGCACAGATACGCAGTATTTT
>TRBJ1-2|TRBV5-1|NA|once
CASSFEDYGYTF
TGCGCCAGCAGCTTCGAGGACTATGGCTACACCTTC
>TRBJ2-2|TRBV4-3|NA|NA
CASSQAGWGDTGELFF
TGCGCCAGCAGCCAAGCTGGCTGGGGGGACACCGGGGAGCTGTTTTTT
>TRBJ1-5|TRBV5-3|NA|few
CARSSGRDTQGSNQPQHF
TGTGCCAGAAGCTCGGGCCGGGACACGCAGGGGAGCAATCAGCCCCAGCATTTT
>TRBJ1-6|TRBV6-5|NA|NA
CASRIRTAPGSPLHF
TGTGCCAGCAGGATCCGGACAGCACCCGGTTCACCCCTCCACTTT
>TRBJ2-1|TRBV7-9|TRBD2|NA
CASSLFPSGNSYNEQFF
TGTGCCAGCAGCTTATTTCCTAGCGGGAACTCCTACAATGAGCAGTTCTTC
>TRBJ2-7|TRBV20-1|TRBD1|NA
CSASTIQTGSYEQYF
TGCAGTGCTAGTACCATCCAGACAGGGAGCTACGAGCAGTACTTC
>TRBJ1-1|TRBV11-2|NA|NA
CASSLRAGLEAFF
TGTGCCAGCAGCTTAAGGGCAGGCCTTGAAGCTTTCTTT
>TRBJ1-5|TRBV6-4|NA|once
CASSTRGSNQPQHF
TGTGCCAGCAGTACGAGGGGAAGCAATCAGCCCCAGCATTTT
>TRBJ2-2|TRBV7-6|TRBD1|once
CASSRDPHRGGELFF
TGTGCCAGCAGCCGCGATCCTCACAGGGGAGGGGAGCTGTTTTTT
>TRBJ1-5|TRBV19|NA|once
CASSILGRGQPQHF
TGTGCCAGTAGTATACTGGGGCGAGGTCAGCCCCAGCATTTT
>TRBJ1-1|TRBV2|NA|NA
CASSAGSPKAFF
TGTGCCAGCAGTGCCGGGAGTCCGAAGGCTTTCTTT
>TRBJ2-5|TRBV4-1|NA|NA
CASSLPSDRYQETQYF
TGCGCCAGCAGCCTACCGAGTGACAGATATCAAGAGACCCAGTACTTC
>TRBJ2-5|TRBV20-1|NA|NA
CSASREQETQYF
TGCAGTGCTAGTCGGGAGCAAGAGACCCAGTACTTC
>TRBJ1-3|TRBV7-9|NA|few
CASSLRDRQLGNTIYF
TGTGCCAGCAGCTTGAGGGACCGACAACTTGGAAACACCATATATTTT
>TRBJ1-1|TRBV28|NA|NA
CASSQIPTANPEAFF
TGTGCCAGCAGTCAGATACCAACGGCCAACCCTGAAGCTTTCTTT
>TRBJ2-5|TRBV5-1|NA|NA
CASSLTGPETQYF
TGCGCCAGCAGCCTTACCGGCCCAGAGACCCAGTACTTC
>TRBJ1-6|TRBV19|NA|NA
CASTFSSYNSPLHF
TGTGCCAGTACCTTCAGCTCCTATAATTCACCCCTCCACTTT
>TRBJ1-3|TRBV19|NA|NA
CASSPSGTGNTIYF
TGTGCCAGTAGCCCCAGCGGTACTGGAAACACCATATATTTT
>TRBJ1-2|TRBV6-5|TRBD1|NA
CASSPRGQERHTF
TGTGCCAGCAGTCCCCGGGGACAGGAGCGCCACACCTTC
>TRBJ2-2|TRBV3-1/TRBV3-2|NA|NA
CASSQGGFGTGELFF
TGTGCCAGCAGCCAAGGGGGTTTCGGCACCGGGGAGCTGTTTTTT
>TRBJ2-2|TRBV19|NA|NA
CASSISGSPGELFF
TGTGCCAGTAGTATAAGTGGGTCCCCCGGGGAGCTGTTTTTT
>TRBJ2-2|TRBV19|NA|once
CASSSRGEVTGELFF
TGTGCCAGTAGTTCCAGGGGAGAGGTCACCGGGGAGCTGTTTTTT
>TRBJ2-2|TRBV2|NA|NA
CASREGRDGELFF
TGTGCCAGCAGGGAGGGCCGGGACGGGGAGCTGTTTTTT
>TRBJ1-2|TRBV6-6|TRBD1|NA
CASSSSTGFSDGYTF
TGTGCCAGCAGTTCCTCGACAGGGTTCTCGGATGGCTACACCTTC
>TRBJ2-3|TRBV7-6|NA|NA
CASSYLAGATSTDTQYF
TGTGCCAGCAGCTACTTGGCGGGGGCTACTAGCACAGATACGCAGTATTTT
>TRBJ2-1|TRBV7-3|TRBD2|NA
CASSFRLASYNEQFF
TGTGCCAGCAGCTTCCGACTAGCGTCCTACAATGAGCAGTTCTTC
>TRBJ1-1|TRBV29-1|NA|NA
CSVETNLNTEAFF
TGCAGCGTTGAAACTAACCTGAACACTGAAGCTTTCTTT
>TRBJ2-3|TRBV5-5|NA|few
CASSSPDIKKGTDTQYF
TGTGCCAGCAGCTCCCCTGATATCAAAAAAGGCACAGATACGCAGTATTTT
>TRBJ1-2|TRBV6-5|TRBD1|NA
CASSEDRGEYYGYTF
TGTGCCAGCAGCGAGGACAGGGGCGAATACTATGGCTACACCTTC
>TRBJ2-6|TRBV27|NA|NA
CASRSGFWSGANVLTF
TGTGCCAGCAGGTCAGGGTTTTGGTCTGGGGCCAACGTCCTGACTTTC
>TRBJ2-5|TRBV5-1|NA|once
CASSNSGLEQETQYF
TGCGCCAGCAGCAACAGCGGGCTAGAGCAAGAGACCCAGTACTTC
>TRBJ2-5|TRBV7-3|TRBD1|NA
CASSLGGRGRQETQYF
TGTGCCAGCAGCTTAGGGGGCAGGGGGCGACAAGAGACCCAGTACTTC
>TRBJ1-3|TRBV2|NA|NA
CASRADSGNTIYF
TGTGCCAGCAGGGCCGACTCTGGAAACACCATATATTTT
>TRBJ1-4|TRBV7-9|NA|NA
CASSPSWRLESELFF
TGTGCCAGCAGCCCAAGTTGGCGGTTGGAATCGGAACTGTTTTTT
>TRBJ1-1|TRBV28|NA|NA
CALRRGLGVAEAFF
TGTGCCCTAAGGAGAGGCCTAGGGGTAGCTGAAGCTTTCTTT